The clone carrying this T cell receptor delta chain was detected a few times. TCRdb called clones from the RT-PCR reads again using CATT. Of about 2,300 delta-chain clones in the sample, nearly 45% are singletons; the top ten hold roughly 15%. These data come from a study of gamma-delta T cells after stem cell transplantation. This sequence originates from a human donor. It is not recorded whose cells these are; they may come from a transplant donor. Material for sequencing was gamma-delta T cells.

The CDR3 loop reads CACDTVGLGDPYTDKLIF. Written as DNA, the CDR3 is TGTGCCTGTGACACCGTGGGACTGGGGGATCCGTACACCGATAAACTCATCTTT. This chain uses TRDV2 with TRDJ1; TRDD3 aligns across 10 bases. This CDR3 has 18 residues. The trim removed 0 bases at V and 0 bases at J, leaving 9 bases unmatched. Per germline, CDR1 GEAIGNYY and CDR2 EKD.